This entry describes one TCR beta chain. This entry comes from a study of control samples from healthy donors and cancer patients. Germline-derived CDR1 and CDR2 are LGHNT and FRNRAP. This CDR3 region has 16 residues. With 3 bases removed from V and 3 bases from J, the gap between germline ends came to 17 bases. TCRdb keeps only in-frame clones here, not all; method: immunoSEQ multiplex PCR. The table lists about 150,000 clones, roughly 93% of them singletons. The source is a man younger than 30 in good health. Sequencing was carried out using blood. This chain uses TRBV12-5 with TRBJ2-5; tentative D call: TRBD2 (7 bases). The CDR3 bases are TGTGCTAGTGGTTTAGGGGGGGCGCGGGGCGAAGAGACCCAGTACTTC. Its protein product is CASGLGGARGEETQYF. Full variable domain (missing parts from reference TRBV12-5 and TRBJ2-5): DARVTQTPRHKVTEMGQEVTMRCQPILGHNTVFWYRQTMMQGLELLAYFRNRAPLDDSGMPKDRFSAEMPDATLATLKIQPSEPRDSAVYFCASGLGGARGEETQYFGPGTRLLVL.